This T cell receptor beta chain was identified in a study of T cell responses to AZD1222 COVID-19 vaccine. Study-wide findings and caveats: CD4 TCRs covered the whole spike, strongest at regions 160-218 and 743-854. Receipt of two AZD1222 doses was followed by a rise in Spike-specific TCR breadth and depth.

The data were produced by immunoSEQ multiplex PCR, yet TCRdb's version contains in-frame clones alone and is incomplete. The data show over 100,000 clones, roughly 91% seen once. CDR3 length equals 13 residues. V lost 5 bases to trimming and J lost 4 bases, with 11 bases between them. Germline CDR1 and CDR2: SNHLY and FYNNEI. As regards this clone: The antigen remains undetermined.

This chain connects TRBV2 to TRBJ1-1; D is unclear. The source was peripheral blood, collected 28 days after the second AZD1222 dose. This receptor was taken from an adult who received the AZD1222 COVID-19 vaccine. The CDR3 loop is CASSPPRATEAFF. Here the CDR3 DNA reads TGTGCCAGCAGTCCCCCCCGGGCCACTGAAGCTTTCTTT. Full variable domain (rest looked up from reference TRBV2 and TRBJ1-1): EPEVTQTPSHQVTQMGQEVILRCVPISNHLYFYWYRQILGQKVEFLVSFYNNEISEKSEIFDDQFSVERPDGSNFTLKIRSTKLEDSAMYFCASSPPRATEAFFGQGTRLTVV.